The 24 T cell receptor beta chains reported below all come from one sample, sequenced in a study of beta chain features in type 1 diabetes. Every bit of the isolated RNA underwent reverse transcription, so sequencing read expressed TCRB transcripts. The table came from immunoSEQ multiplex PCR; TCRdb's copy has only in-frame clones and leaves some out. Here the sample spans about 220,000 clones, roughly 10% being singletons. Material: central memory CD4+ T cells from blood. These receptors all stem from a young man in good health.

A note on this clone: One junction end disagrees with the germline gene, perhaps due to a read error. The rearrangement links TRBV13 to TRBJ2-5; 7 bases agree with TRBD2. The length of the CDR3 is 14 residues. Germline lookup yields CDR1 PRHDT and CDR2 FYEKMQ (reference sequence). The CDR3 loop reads CASSVGGEGETQYF. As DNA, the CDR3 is TGTGCCAGCAGCGTAGGCGGGGAGGGAGAGACCCAGTACTTC. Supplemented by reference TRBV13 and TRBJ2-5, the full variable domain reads AAGVIQSPRHLIKEKRETATLKCYPIPRHDTVYWYQQGPGQDPQFLISFYEKMQSDKGSIPDRFSAQQFSDYHSELNMSSLELGDSALYFCASSVGGEGETQYFGPGTRLLVL.

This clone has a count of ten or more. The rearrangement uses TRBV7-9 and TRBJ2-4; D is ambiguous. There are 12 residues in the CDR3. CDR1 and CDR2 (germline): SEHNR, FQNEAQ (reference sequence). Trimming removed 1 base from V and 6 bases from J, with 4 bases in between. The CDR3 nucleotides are TGTGCCAGCAGCTTAGAGGCAAACATTCAGTACTTC. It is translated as CASSLEANIQYF.

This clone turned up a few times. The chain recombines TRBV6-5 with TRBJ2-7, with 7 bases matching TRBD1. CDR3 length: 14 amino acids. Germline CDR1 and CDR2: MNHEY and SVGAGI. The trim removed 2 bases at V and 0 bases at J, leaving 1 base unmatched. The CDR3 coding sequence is TGTGCCAGCAGTTACGACAGGGACTCCTACGAGCAGTACTTC. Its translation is CASSYDRDSYEQYF.

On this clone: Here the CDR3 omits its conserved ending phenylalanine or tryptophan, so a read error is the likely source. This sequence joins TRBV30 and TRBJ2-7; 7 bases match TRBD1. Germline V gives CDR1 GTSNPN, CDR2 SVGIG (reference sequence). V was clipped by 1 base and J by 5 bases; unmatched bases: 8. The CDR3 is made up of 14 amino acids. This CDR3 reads CAWSAGQIINEQYL. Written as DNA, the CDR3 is TGTGCCTGGAGTGCGGGACAGATAATCAACGAGCAGTACCTC.

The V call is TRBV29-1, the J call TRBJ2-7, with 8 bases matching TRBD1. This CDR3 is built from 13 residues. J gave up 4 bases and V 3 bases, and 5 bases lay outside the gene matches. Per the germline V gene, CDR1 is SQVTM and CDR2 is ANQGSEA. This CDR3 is CSVEGRGRYEQYF. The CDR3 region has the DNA TGCAGCGTTGAGGGCAGGGGGCGATACGAGCAGTACTTC.

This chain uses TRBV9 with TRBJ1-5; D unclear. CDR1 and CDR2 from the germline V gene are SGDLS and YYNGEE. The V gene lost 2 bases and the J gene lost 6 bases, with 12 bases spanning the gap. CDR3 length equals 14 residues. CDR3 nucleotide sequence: TGTGCCAGCAGCGTCAGACCCCCCCCTCAGCCCCAGCATTTT. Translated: CASSVRPPPQPQHF.

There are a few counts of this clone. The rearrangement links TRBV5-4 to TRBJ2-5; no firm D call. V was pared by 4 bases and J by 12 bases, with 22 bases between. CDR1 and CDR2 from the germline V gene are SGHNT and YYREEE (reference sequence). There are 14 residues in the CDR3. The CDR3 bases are TGTGCCAGCAGCCCTCTCCCCCTCGAGAGACCCAAGTACTTC. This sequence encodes CASSPLPLERPKYF.

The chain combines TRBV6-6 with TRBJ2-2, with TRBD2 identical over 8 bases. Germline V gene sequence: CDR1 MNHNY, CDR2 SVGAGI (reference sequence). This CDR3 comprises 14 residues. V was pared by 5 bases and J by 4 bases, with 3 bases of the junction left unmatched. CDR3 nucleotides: TGTGCCAGCAGTCGCCTAGCGGGCACCGGGGAGCTGTTTTTT. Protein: CASSRLAGTGELFF.

The CDR3 loop reads CASSLQTASYGYTF. The CDR3 DNA is TGCGCCAGCAGCTTGCAGACAGCGTCCTATGGCTACACCTTC. V is TRBV5-1 and J is TRBJ1-2; D is perhaps TRBD1 (5 bases). The CDR3 totals 14 residues. Per germline, CDR1 SGHRS and CDR2 YFSETQ. The ends were cut back, 1 base at V and 4 bases at J, with 11 bases in the middle.

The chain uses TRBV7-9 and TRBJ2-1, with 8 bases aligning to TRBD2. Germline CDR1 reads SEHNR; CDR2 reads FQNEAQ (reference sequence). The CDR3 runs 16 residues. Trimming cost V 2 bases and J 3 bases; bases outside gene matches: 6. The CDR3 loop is CASSLLRSGSYNEQFF. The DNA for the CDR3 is TGTGCCAGCAGCTTACTTAGAAGCGGGAGCTACAATGAGCAGTTCTTC.

CDR3 region: CASRNTTGRTRAGTSGGQGYF. The DNA for the CDR3 is TGTGCCAGCAGGAACACGACAGGCCGCACAAGGGCCGGGACTAGCGGGGGACAGGGGTACTTC. The chain links TRBV6-7 to TRBJ2-7; the match to TRBD2 covers 14 bases. TRBV6-7 is an ORF for which the function is uncertain. This CDR3 has 21 amino acids. V shed 6 bases and J 12 bases; nucleotides not matched to a gene: 31.

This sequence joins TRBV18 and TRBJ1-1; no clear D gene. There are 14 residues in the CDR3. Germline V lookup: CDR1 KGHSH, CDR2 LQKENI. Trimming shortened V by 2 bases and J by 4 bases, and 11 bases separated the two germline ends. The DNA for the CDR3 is TGTGCCAGCTCACCAGAGTACCAAGGCACTGAAGCTTTCTTT. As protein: CASSPEYQGTEAFF.

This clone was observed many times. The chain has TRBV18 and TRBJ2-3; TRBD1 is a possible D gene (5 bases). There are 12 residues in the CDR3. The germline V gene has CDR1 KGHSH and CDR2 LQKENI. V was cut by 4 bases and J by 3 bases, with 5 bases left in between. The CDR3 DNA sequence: TGTGCCAGCTCACAGGGGACAGATACGCAGTATTTT. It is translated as CASSQGTDTQYF.

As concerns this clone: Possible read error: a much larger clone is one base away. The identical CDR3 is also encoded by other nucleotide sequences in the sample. CDR3 amino acids: CASSGTGQETQYF. In DNA form, the CDR3 reads TGTGCCAGCAGTGGGACAGGACAAGAGACCCAGTACTTC. This rearrangement joins TRBV2 to TRBJ2-5, with TRBD1 matching 7 bases. Looked up from germline, CDR1 is SNHLY and CDR2 is FYNNEI. Germline trimming cut 4 bases from V and 2 bases from J; bases unmatched to any gene: 1. This CDR3 contains 13 residues.

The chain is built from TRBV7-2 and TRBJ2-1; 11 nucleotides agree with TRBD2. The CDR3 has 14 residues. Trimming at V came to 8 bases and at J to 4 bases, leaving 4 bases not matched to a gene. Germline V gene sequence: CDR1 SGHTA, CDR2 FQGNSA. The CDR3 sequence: CASGRTSGYNEQFF. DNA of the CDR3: TGTGCCAGCGGCCGGACTAGCGGGTACAATGAGCAGTTCTTC. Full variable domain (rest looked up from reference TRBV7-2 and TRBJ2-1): GAGVSQSPSNKVTEKGKDVELRCDPISGHTALYWYRQSLGQGLEFLIYFQGNSAPDKSGLPSDRFSAERTGGSVSTLTIQRTQQEDSAVYLCASGRTSGYNEQFFGPGTRLTVL.

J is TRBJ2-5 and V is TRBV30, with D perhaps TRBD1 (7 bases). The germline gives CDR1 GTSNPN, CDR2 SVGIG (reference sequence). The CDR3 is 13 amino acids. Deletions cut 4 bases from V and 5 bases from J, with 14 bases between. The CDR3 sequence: CAWKGGGSETQYF. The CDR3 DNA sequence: TGTGCCTGGAAAGGAGGGGGCTCGGAGACCCAGTACTTC.

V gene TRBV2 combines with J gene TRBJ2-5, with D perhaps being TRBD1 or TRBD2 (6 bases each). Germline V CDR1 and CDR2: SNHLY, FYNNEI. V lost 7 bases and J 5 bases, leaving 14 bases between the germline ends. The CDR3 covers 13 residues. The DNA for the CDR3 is TGTGCCAGCACGTATTTAGGGGGGGAGACCCAGTACTTC. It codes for CASTYLGGETQYF.

The DNA of the CDR3 is TGTGCCAGCAGTTACTCACAAAGAGATCAGCCCCAGCATTTT. This sequence encodes CASSYSQRDQPQHF. The chain employs TRBV6-5 and TRBJ1-5; D gene uncertain. The CDR3 covers 14 residues. V was cut by 0 bases and J by 5 bases, with 8 bases left in between. Germline assignment: CDR1 MNHEY and CDR2 SVGAGI.

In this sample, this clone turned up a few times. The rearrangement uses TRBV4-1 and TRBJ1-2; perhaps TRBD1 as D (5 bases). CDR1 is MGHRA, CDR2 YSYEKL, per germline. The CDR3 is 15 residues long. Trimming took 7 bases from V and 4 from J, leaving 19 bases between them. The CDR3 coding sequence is TGCGCCAGCAACACAATAGCCACGGGGCTCTATGGCTACACCTTC. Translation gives CASNTIATGLYGYTF.

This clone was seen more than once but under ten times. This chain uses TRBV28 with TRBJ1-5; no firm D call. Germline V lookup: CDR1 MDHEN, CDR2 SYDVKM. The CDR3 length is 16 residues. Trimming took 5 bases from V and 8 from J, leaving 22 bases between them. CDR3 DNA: TGTGCCAGCAGTCGACCCGGACTTACTCTCAGCGAGCCCCAGCATTTT. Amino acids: CASSRPGLTLSEPQHF.

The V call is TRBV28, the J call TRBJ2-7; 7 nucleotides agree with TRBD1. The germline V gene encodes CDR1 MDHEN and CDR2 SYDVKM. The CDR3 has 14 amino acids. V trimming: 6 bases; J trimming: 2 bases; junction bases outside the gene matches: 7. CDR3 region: CASRATGVPYEQYF. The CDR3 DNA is TGTGCCAGCAGGGCTACAGGGGTTCCCTACGAGCAGTACTTC.

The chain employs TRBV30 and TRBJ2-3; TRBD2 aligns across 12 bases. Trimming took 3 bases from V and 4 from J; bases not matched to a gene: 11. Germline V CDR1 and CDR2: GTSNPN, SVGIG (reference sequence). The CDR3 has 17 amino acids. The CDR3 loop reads CAWSRGLAGLIPDTQYF. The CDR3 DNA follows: TGTGCCTGGAGCCGCGGACTAGCGGGATTAATCCCAGATACGCAGTATTTT.

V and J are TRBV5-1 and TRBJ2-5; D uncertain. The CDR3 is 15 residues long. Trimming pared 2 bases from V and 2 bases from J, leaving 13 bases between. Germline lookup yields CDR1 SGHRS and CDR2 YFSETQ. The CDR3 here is CASSLGNLPQETQYF. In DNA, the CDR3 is TGCGCCAGCAGCTTAGGCAATCTCCCGCAAGAGACCCAGTACTTC.

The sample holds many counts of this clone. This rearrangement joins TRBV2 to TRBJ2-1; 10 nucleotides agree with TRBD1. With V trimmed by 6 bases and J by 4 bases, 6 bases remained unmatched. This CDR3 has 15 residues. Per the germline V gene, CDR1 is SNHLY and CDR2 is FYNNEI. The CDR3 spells CASRPTGGLYNEQFF. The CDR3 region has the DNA TGTGCCAGCAGGCCGACAGGGGGCCTGTACAATGAGCAGTTCTTC.